A single sample is the source of the 25 T cell receptor beta chains below, sequenced in a study of shared clonotypes between healthy human individuals. Repertoires were generated with immunoSEQ multiplex PCR, while TCRdb's copy carries only in-frame clones and drops some. The sample has 2 million to 3 million clones; 90% to 95% are singletons. The material sequenced was naive CD4+ T cells from PBMCs. Regarding subset: CD45RA+ positively selected. These receptors were taken from a man between 18 and 35 years old in good health. Some clones in this sample may be carry-over from other donors' samples.

The DNA for the CDR3 is TGTGCCAGCAGCTTGAAAGGTCGTGCAGGGGCAGTGAACTATGGCTACACCTTC. It translates to CASSLKGRAGAVNYGYTF. This chain joins TRBV4-2 and TRBJ1-2, with D perhaps matching TRBD1 (6 bases). This CDR3 contains 18 residues. Germline V gene sequence: CDR1 LGHNA, CDR2 YNFKEQ. V lost 5 bases to trimming and J lost 2 bases, with 24 bases between them.

The V gene is TRBV5-1, the J gene TRBJ1-1, with 8 bases matching TRBD1. Trimming removed 3 bases from V and 1 base from J; junction bases left unmatched: 5. Germline V CDR1 and CDR2: SGHRS, YFSETQ. CDR3 length: 15 residues. Written as DNA, the CDR3 is TGCGCCAGCAGCTCACCGACAGGGGAGAACACTGAAGCTTTCTTT. This translates into CASSSPTGENTEAFF. Looking up the rest from reference TRBV5-1 and TRBJ1-1 gives the full variable domain: KAGVTQTPRYLIKTRGQQVTLSCSPISGHRSVSWYQQTPGQGLQFLFEYFSETQRNKGNFPGRFSGRQFSNSRSEMNVSTLELGDSALYLCASSSPTGENTEAFFGQGTRLTVV.

The CDR3 region is CASSAPDRDPGELFF. The DNA for the CDR3 is TGTGCCAGCAGCGCCCCAGACAGGGACCCCGGGGAGCTGTTTTTT. The rearrangement uses TRBV7-9 and TRBJ2-2, with 7 bases identical to TRBD1. Germline V CDR1 and CDR2: SEHNR, FQNEAQ (reference sequence). This CDR3 is built from 15 residues. Trimming cost V 5 bases and J 6 bases; bases outside gene matches: 9.

On this clone itself: Other DNA sequences in the same sample also yield this CDR3. The chain couples TRBV5-1 to TRBJ2-7; D may be TRBD1 or TRBD2 (5 bases each). Germline-derived CDR1 and CDR2 are SGHRS and YFSETQ. CDR3 length equals 14 residues. Trimming left V 3 bases short and J 0 bases short, with 10 bases between. CDR3 DNA sequence: TGCGCCAGCAGCTGGGGTGGGGGCTCCTACGAGCAGTACTTC. Protein sequence: CASSWGGGSYEQYF.

V gene TRBV5-4 combines with J gene TRBJ2-1; TRBD2 aligns across 9 bases. The CDR3 loop spans 16 amino acids. Germline V gene lookup returns CDR1 SGHNT and CDR2 YYREEE (reference sequence). The V and J ends lost 7 bases and 0 bases, in that order; junction bases with no gene match: 8. CDR3 loop: CASEAGGKISYNEQFF. The DNA of the CDR3 is TGTGCCAGCGAGGCGGGGGGGAAGATCTCCTACAATGAGCAGTTCTTC.

This chain connects TRBV28 to TRBJ1-1, with TRBD1 matching 9 bases. This CDR3 region has 16 residues. J was trimmed by 1 base and V by 9 bases; bases with no gene match: 12. Germline loops: CDR1 MDHEN, CDR2 SYDVKM. CDR3 DNA: TGTGCCAGTCCACCCCCACAGGGGGCCCCGAACACTGAAGCTTTCTTT. It yields the protein CASPPPQGAPNTEAFF.

The chain uses TRBV18 and TRBJ2-3, with a weak D call TRBD2 (6 bases). The CDR3 is made up of 15 amino acids. In germline, CDR1 is KGHSH, CDR2 LQKENI. V was pared by 2 bases and J by 6 bases, with 15 bases between. The CDR3 is CASSPVSGGGDTQYF. DNA of the CDR3: TGTGCCAGCTCACCAGTTAGCGGAGGAGGTGATACGCAGTATTTT.

About this clone itself: Other nucleotide sequences in the sample specify the same CDR3. This sequence joins TRBV29-1 and TRBJ1-2; 10 bases fit TRBD1. Germline loops: CDR1 SQVTM, CDR2 ANQGSEA. The CDR3 runs to 13 residues. V lost 6 bases to trimming and J lost 4 bases; unmatched junction nucleotides: 5. CDR3 DNA: TGCAGCGTGGGACAGGGGAACCTCTATGGCTACACCTTC. Translated: CSVGQGNLYGYTF.

This clone was found once. The V call is TRBV5-8, the J call TRBJ2-5; 13 nucleotides line up with TRBD2. The CDR3 has 16 residues. V dropped 4 bases and J dropped 1; count of bases not matched to a gene: 4. Germline values: CDR1 SGHTS, CDR2 YDEGEE. Here the CDR3 reads CASSRGTSGVQETQYF. The CDR3 DNA reads TGTGCCAGCAGCCGCGGGACTAGCGGGGTCCAAGAGACCCAGTACTTC.

The genes are TRBV29-1 and TRBJ1-1; D not certain. The length of the CDR3 is 13 residues. V lost 2 bases to trimming and J lost 5 bases, with 12 bases between them. Germline V gene lookup returns CDR1 SQVTM and CDR2 ANQGSEA. The chain's CDR3 is CSVEKVGRTEAFF. The CDR3 DNA sequence: TGCAGCGTTGAAAAGGTGGGAAGGACTGAAGCTTTCTTT. The entire variable domain, with the rest obtained from reference TRBV29-1 and TRBJ1-1, is as follows: SAVISQKPSRDICQRGTSLTIQCQVDSQVTMMFWYRQQPGQSLTLIATANQGSEATYESGFVIDKFPISRPNLTFSTLTVSNMSPEDSSIYLCSVEKVGRTEAFFGQGTRLTVV.

The chain is built from TRBV19 and TRBJ1-2; a possible D gene is TRBD1 (5 bases). The V end was cut by 3 bases, the J end by 3 bases, with 5 bases between. In germline, CDR1 is LNHDA, CDR2 SQIVND (reference sequence). This CDR3 is built from 12 residues. CDR3 DNA: TGTGCCAGTAGTATGACAGACTATGGCTACACCTTC. This encodes CASSMTDYGYTF.

This chain uses TRBV7-3 with TRBJ1-6; 7 positions match TRBD1. The CDR3 runs 14 residues. CDR1 and CDR2 (germline): SGHTA, FQGTGA. The trim removed 5 bases at V and 7 bases at J, leaving 5 bases unmatched. DNA for the CDR3: TGTGCCAGCAGCCTCGGGACAGTAAATTCACCCCTCCACTTT. It specifies CASSLGTVNSPLHF.

This clone was detected once. At one boundary the junction diverges from the germline segment, which might be a read error. The chain recombines TRBV9 with TRBJ2-4, with D perhaps TRBD2 (7 bases). The CDR3 is 15 residues long. Germline V gene data show CDR1 as SGDLS and CDR2 as YYNGEE. Written as DNA, the CDR3 is TGTGCCAGCAGCGTAGACAGGGCGACTAGCCCCCGTAGGTGCTTC. It codes for CASSVDRATSPRRCF. The variable domain in full, with the rest retrieved from reference TRBV9 and TRBJ2-4, is DSGVTQTPKHLITATGQRVTLRCSPRSGDLSVYWYQQSLDQGLQFLIQYYNGEERAKGNILERFSAQQFPDLHSELNLSSLELGDSALYFCASSVDRATSPRRCFGAGTRLSVL.

V is TRBV12-5 and J is TRBJ1-3; D may be TRBD1 (5 bases). CDR3 size: 16 residues. The V end was cut by 5 bases, the J end by 2 bases, with 16 bases between. Germline loops: CDR1 LGHNT, CDR2 FRNRAP. CDR3 amino acids: CASGPGGGGAGNTIYF. The DNA of the CDR3 is TGTGCTAGTGGTCCTGGGGGTGGGGGTGCTGGAAACACCATATATTTT.

CDR3 in amino acids: CASSYNPTAEAFF. CDR3 DNA: TGTGCCAGCAGTTATAACCCGACAGCTGAAGCTTTCTTT. The rearrangement uses TRBV6-5 and TRBJ1-1, with D tentatively TRBD1 (5 bases). The CDR3 covers 13 residues. V lost 3 bases, J lost 6 bases, and 11 bases lay in between. Germline assignment: CDR1 MNHEY and CDR2 SVGAGI.

Details on this clone: The same CDR3 is also encoded by other DNA sequences in this sample. This rearrangement joins TRBV7-3 to TRBJ2-3, with no clear D. The CDR3 covers 12 residues. The V gene's germline CDR1 is SGHTA and CDR2 FQGTGA. V was trimmed by 6 bases and J by 3 bases, leaving 7 bases between them. The CDR3 region has the DNA TGTGCCAGCAGTTCTAGTACAGATACGCAGTATTTT. Protein sequence: CASSSSTDTQYF.

CDR3 bases: TGTGCCAGTAGGAAAAACAGGGACTCTGGAAACACCATATATTTT. Its translation is CASRKNRDSGNTIYF. This chain connects TRBV19 to TRBJ1-3, with D possibly being TRBD1 (6 bases). Trimming pared 6 bases from V and 0 bases from J, leaving 12 bases between. This CDR3 is built from 15 residues. CDR1 LNHDA and CDR2 SQIVND come from the germline V gene (reference sequence).

The chain links TRBV6-1 to TRBJ2-4, with a tentative D call TRBD2 (7 bases). Trimming removed 4 bases at V and 0 bases at J, with 13 bases between. The CDR3 runs 16 residues. The germline gives CDR1 MNHNS, CDR2 SASEGT. Written as DNA, the CDR3 is TGTGCCAGCAGTGGGGGGGGCAGTATAGCCAAAAACATTCAGTACTTC. This codes for CASSGGGSIAKNIQYF.

This chain connects TRBV25-1 to TRBJ2-3, with 7 bases fitting TRBD1. J was trimmed by 12 bases and V by 2 bases; bases with no gene match: 5. This CDR3 is 12 amino acids long. CDR1 and CDR2 (germline): MGHDK, SYGVNS. CDR3 protein: CASSELGQKQYF. The DNA for the CDR3 is TGTGCCAGCAGTGAACTGGGACAGAAACAGTATTTT.

V gene TRBV29-1 combines with J gene TRBJ1-1; TRBD1 might be the D (6 bases). There are 15 residues in the CDR3. Germline V gene data show CDR1 as SQVTM and CDR2 as ANQGSEA. Trimming took off 7 bases at V and 6 bases at J, with 24 bases between the two ends. As DNA, the CDR3 is TGCAGCGCCAAGCTGACAGGCCCCCCGGGGGCTGAAGCTTTCTTT. It is translated as CSAKLTGPPGAEAFF.

The chain is built from TRBV5-1 and TRBJ2-3; 11 bases map to TRBD1. The V gene end was trimmed by 5 bases and the J gene end by 4 bases; junction bases not matched to a gene: 6. In germline, CDR1 is SGHRS, CDR2 YFSETQ. This CDR3 comprises 15 residues. The DNA of the CDR3 is TGCGCCAGCAGGTGGACAGGGGGCGCGGCAGATACGCAGTATTTT. Translating gives CASRWTGGAADTQYF.

A single count supports this clone. Other DNA sequences within the sample encode an identical CDR3. The CDR3 is CASSYRAEAFF. For the CDR3, the DNA is TGTGCCAGCAGTTATCGCGCTGAAGCTTTCTTT. The chain links TRBV6-5 to TRBJ1-1; D not resolved. V shed 3 bases and J shed 6 bases, with 5 bases lying between them. Germline assignment: CDR1 MNHEY and CDR2 SVGAGI. This CDR3 has 11 residues.

This chain joins TRBV2 and TRBJ1-5; D is unresolved. CDR1 and CDR2 from the germline V gene are SNHLY and FYNNEI. The ends were cut back, 6 bases at V and 4 bases at J, with 10 bases in the middle. The CDR3 is made up of 13 amino acids. The CDR3 here is CASRGIGNQPQHF. DNA for the CDR3: TGTGCCAGCAGGGGGATCGGAAATCAGCCCCAGCATTTT.

This chain joins TRBV5-1 and TRBJ1-1; no firm D call. This CDR3 is 12 amino acids long. Trimming shortened V by 0 bases and J by 8 bases, and 8 bases separated the two germline ends. Germline assignment: CDR1 SGHRS and CDR2 YFSETQ. The CDR3 reads CASSLALGEAFF. For the CDR3, the DNA is TGCGCCAGCAGCTTGGCACTGGGGGAAGCTTTCTTT.

The chain recombines TRBV28 with TRBJ2-6; 11 nucleotides align to TRBD1. The CDR3 is 17 amino acids. In germline, CDR1 is MDHEN, CDR2 SYDVKM. V shed 6 bases and J 2 bases; nucleotides not matched to a gene: 6. The CDR3 region has the DNA TGTGCCAGCAGCTGGACAGGGGGCTTCACTGGGGCCAACGTCCTGACTTTC. Amino acid sequence: CASSWTGGFTGANVLTF.